These 5 T cell receptor beta chains originate from one sample sequenced in a study of technical replicates of blood from several donors. Assay: immunoSEQ multiplex PCR; the TCRdb copy retains only in-frame clones and omits some. The sample records some 60,000 clones, 91% being singletons. The specimen was PBMCs. Receptor source: a human donor in good health. Some clones in this sample may be carry-over from other donors' samples.

This sequence joins TRBV25-1 and TRBJ1-2, with D possibly TRBD1 on 6 matching bases. CDR3 length: 15 amino acids. From germline, CDR1 is MGHDK and CDR2 SYGVNS. Trimming cost V 4 bases and J 3 bases, with 15 bases left between them. In DNA, the CDR3 is TGTGCCAGCAGTGCTGGGGGGGCGGTGGACTATGGCTACACCTTC. Translation: CASSAGGAVDYGYTF.

The chain combines TRBV7-9 with TRBJ1-2, with 8 bases matching TRBD1. V dropped 6 bases and J dropped 2; count of bases not matched to a gene: 8. Per the germline V gene, CDR1 is SEHNR and CDR2 is FQNEAQ (reference sequence). There are 15 residues in the CDR3. The CDR3 is CASSLRQGINYGYTF. In nucleotides, the CDR3 is TGTGCCAGCAGTTTACGACAGGGGATCAACTATGGCTACACCTTC.

V and J are TRBV7-8 and TRBJ2-5; 10 bases line up with TRBD1. The V gene end was trimmed by 3 bases and the J gene end by 4 bases; junction bases not matched to a gene: 8. Germline CDR1 reads SGHVS; CDR2 reads FQNEAQ. The CDR3 runs 16 residues. The CDR3 protein is CASSFRTGGRVETQYF. The CDR3 coding sequence is TGTGCCAGCAGCTTTCGGACAGGGGGAAGGGTAGAGACCCAGTACTTC.

The chain recombines TRBV2 with TRBJ1-2; 9 bases line up with TRBD1. There are 14 residues in the CDR3. CDR1 and CDR2 from the germline V gene are SNHLY and FYNNEI. Trimming removed 6 bases from V and 8 bases from J; junction bases left unmatched: 10. The CDR3 loop is CASSGTGGSLGYTF. The CDR3, as DNA: TGTGCCAGCAGCGGAACAGGGGGCAGTTTGGGCTACACCTTC.

The V gene is TRBV4-1, the J gene TRBJ1-4; D remains unclear. V shed 1 base and J shed 7 bases, with 19 bases lying between them. This CDR3 spans 17 amino acids. From germline, CDR1 is MGHRA and CDR2 YSYEKL. The CDR3 loop is CASSQGPGRSLGEKLFF. The DNA for the CDR3 is TGCGCCAGCAGCCAAGGCCCTGGGAGGTCATTGGGTGAAAAACTGTTTTTT.